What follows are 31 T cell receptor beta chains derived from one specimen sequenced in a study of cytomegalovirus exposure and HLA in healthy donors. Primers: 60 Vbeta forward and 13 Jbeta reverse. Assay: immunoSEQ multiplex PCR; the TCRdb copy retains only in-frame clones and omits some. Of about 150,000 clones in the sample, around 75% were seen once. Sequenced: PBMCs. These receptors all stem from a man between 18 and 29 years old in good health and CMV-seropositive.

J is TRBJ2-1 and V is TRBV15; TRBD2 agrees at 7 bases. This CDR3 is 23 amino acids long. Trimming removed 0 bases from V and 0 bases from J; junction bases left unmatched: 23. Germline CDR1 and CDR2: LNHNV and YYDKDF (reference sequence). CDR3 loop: CATSRDLPRGEGVFGSSYNEQFF. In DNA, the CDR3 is TGTGCCACCAGCAGAGATCTTCCCCGGGGGGAGGGAGTATTCGGCAGCTCCTACAATGAGCAGTTCTTC.

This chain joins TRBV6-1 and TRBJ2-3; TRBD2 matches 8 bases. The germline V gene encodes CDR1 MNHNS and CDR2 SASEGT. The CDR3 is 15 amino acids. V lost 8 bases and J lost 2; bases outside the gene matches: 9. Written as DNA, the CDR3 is TGTGCCAGCCCTCAGCCGGGGGGGTCCACAGATACGCAGTATTTT. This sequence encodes CASPQPGGSTDTQYF.

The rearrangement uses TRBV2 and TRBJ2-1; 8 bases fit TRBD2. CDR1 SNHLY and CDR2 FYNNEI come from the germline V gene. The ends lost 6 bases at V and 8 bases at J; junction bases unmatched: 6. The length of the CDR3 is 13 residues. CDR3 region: CASSREGHHEQFF. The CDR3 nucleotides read TGTGCCAGCAGCCGGGAGGGCCACCATGAGCAGTTCTTC.

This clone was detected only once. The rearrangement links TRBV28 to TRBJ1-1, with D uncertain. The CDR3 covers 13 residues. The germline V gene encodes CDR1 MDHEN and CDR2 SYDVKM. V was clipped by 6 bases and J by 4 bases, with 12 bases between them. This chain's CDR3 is CASSPGFGTEAFF. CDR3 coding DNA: TGTGCCAGCAGCCCGGGGTTCGGCACTGAAGCTTTCTTT.

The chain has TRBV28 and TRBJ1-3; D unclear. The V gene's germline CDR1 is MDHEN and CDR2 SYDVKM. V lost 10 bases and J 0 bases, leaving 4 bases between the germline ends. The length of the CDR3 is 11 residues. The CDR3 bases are TGTGCCATTAACTCTGGAAACACCATATATTTT. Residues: CAINSGNTIYF.

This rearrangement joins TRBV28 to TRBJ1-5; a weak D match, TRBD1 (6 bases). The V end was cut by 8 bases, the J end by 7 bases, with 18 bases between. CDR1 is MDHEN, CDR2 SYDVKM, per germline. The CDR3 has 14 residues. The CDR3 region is CASRRGGGRQPQHF. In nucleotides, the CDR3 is TGTGCCAGCCGAAGGGGGGGCGGTAGGCAGCCCCAGCATTTT.

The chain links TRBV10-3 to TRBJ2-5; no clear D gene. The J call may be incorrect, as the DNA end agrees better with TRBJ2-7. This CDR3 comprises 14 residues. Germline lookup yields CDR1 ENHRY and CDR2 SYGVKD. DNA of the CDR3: TGTGCCATCAGTGAGTCGCCCCGTTCCTACGAGCAGTACTTC. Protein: CAISESPRSYEQYF.

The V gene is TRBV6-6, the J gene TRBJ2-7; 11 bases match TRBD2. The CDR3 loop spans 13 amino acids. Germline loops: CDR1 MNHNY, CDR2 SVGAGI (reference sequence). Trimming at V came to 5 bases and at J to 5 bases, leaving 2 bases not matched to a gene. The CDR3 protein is CASSGLAGHEQYF. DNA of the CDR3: TGTGCCAGCAGTGGACTAGCGGGCCACGAGCAGTACTTC.

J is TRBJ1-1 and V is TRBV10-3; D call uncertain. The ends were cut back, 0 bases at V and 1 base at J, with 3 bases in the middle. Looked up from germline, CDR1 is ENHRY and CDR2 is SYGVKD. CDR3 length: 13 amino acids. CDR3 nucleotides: TGTGCCATCAGTGAGTCGAGGAACACTGAAGCTTTCTTT. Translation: CAISESRNTEAFF.

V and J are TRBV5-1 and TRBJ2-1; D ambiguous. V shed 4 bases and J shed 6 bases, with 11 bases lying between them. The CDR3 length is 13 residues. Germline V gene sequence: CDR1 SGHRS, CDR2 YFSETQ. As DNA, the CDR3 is TGCGCCAGCAGCCCCAACACCCTCAATGAGCAGTTCTTC. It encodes CASSPNTLNEQFF.

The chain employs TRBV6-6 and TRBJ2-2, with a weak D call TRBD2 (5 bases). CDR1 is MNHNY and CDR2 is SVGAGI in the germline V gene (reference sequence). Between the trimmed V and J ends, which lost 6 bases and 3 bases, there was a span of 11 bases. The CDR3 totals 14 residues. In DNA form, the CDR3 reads TGTGCCAGCAGGCCCACGAGGGACACCGGGGAGCTGTTTTTT. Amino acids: CASRPTRDTGELFF.

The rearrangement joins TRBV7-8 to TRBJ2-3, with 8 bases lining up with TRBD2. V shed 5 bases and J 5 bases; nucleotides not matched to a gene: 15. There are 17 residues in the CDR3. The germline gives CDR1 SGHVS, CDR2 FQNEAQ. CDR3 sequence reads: CASSPRGAAGGRDTQYF. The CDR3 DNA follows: TGTGCCAGCAGCCCCCGGGGGGCGGCGGGAGGCAGAGATACGCAGTATTTT. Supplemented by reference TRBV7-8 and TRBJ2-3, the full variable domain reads GAGVSQSPRYKVAKRGQDVALRCDPISGHVSLFWYQQALGQGPEFLTYFQNEAQLDKSGLPSDRFFAERPEGSVSTLKIQRTQQEDSAVYLCASSPRGAAGGRDTQYFGPGTRLTVL.

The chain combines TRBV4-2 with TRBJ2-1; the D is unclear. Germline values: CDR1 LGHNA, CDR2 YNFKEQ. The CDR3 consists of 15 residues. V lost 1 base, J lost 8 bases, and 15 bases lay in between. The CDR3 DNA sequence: TGTGCCAGCAGCCAAGCTTTGGATATGCGGCATGAGCAGTTCTTC. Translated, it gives CASSQALDMRHEQFF.

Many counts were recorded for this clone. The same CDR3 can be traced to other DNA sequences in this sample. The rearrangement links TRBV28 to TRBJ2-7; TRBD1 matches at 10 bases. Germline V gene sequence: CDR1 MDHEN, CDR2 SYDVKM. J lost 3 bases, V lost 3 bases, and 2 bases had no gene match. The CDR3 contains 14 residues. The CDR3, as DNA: TGTGCCAGCAGTTTGGGACAGGGGAGCTACGAGCAGTACTTC. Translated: CASSLGQGSYEQYF.

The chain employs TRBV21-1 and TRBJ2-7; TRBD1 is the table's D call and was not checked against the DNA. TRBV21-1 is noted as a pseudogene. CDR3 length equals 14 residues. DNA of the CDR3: TGTGCCAGCAGCGGAAAGGACAGGGTCTACGAGCAGTACTTC. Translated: CASSGKDRVYEQYF.

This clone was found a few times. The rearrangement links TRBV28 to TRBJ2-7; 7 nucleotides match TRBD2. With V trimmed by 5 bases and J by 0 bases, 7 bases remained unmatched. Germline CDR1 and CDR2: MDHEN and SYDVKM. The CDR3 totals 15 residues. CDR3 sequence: CASSPSGMSSYEQYF. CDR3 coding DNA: TGTGCCAGCAGTCCCAGCGGGATGAGCTCCTACGAGCAGTACTTC.

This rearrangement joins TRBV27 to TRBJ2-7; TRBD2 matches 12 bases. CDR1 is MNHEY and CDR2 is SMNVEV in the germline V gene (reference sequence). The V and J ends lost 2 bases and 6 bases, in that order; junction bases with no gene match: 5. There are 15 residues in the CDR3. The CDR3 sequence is CASSLGLAGGREQYF. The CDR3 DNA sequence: TGTGCCAGCAGTTTAGGCCTAGCGGGAGGGCGCGAGCAGTACTTC.

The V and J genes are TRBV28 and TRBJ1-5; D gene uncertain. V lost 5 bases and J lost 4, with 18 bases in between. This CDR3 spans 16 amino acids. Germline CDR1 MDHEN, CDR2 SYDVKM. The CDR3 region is CASSQFGRVWNQPQHF. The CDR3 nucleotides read TGTGCCAGCAGTCAATTCGGGCGGGTCTGGAATCAGCCCCAGCATTTT. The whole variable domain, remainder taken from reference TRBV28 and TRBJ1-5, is DVKVTQSSRYLVKRTGEKVFLECVQDMDHENMFWYRQDPGLGLRLIYFSYDVKMKEKGDIPEGYSVSREKKERFSLILESASTNQTSMYLCASSQFGRVWNQPQHFGDGTRLSIL.

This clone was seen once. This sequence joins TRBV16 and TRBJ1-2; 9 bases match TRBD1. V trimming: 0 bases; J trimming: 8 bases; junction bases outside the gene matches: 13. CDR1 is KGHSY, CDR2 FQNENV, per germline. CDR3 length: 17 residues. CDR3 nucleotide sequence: TGTGCCAGCAGCCAATCAGTGGGGGACAGGGTTGTGGACGGCTACACCTTC. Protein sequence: CASSQSVGDRVVDGYTF.

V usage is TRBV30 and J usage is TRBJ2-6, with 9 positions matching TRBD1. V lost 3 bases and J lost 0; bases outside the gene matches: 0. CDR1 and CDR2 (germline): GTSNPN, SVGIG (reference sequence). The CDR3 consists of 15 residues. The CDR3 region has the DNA TGTGCCTGGAGGGGACAGGGCTCTGGGGCCAACGTCCTGACTTTC. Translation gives CAWRGQGSGANVLTF.

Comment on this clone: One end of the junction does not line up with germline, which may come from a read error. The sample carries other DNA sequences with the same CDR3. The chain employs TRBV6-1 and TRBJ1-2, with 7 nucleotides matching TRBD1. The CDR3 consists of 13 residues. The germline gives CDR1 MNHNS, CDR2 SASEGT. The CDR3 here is CASSAGQHYGYTF. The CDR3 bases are TGTGCCAGCAGTGCGGGACAGCACTATGGCTATACCTTC.

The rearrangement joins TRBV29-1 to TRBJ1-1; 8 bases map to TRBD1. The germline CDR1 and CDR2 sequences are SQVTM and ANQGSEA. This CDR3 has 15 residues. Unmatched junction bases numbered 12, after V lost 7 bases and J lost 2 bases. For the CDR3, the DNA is TGCAGCGGCGTGCGGTCAGGGGGCGTTAACACTGAAGCTTTCTTT. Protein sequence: CSGVRSGGVNTEAFF.

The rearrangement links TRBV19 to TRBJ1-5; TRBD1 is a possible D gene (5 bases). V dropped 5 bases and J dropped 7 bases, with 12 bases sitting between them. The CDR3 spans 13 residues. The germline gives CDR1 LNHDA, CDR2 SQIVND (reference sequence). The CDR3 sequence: CASSPQGGQPQHF. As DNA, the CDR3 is TGTGCCAGTAGTCCCCAGGGAGGGCAGCCCCAGCATTTT.

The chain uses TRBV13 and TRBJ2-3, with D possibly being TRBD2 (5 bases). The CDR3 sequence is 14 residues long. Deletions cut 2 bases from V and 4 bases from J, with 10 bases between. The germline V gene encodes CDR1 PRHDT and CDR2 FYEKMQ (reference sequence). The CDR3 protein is CASSLPTKSDTQYF. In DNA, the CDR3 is TGTGCCAGCAGCTTACCGACTAAGTCAGATACGCAGTATTTT.

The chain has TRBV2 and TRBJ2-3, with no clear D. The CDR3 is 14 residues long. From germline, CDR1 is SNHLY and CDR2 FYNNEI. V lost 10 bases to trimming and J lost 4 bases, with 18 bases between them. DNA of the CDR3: TGTGCCACAAGGTCCAACGGCCGGGCAGATACGCAGTATTTT. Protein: CATRSNGRADTQYF.

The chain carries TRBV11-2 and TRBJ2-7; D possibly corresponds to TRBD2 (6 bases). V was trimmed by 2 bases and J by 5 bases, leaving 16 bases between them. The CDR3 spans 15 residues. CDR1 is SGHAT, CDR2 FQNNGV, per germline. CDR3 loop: CASSLLAPTWHEQYF. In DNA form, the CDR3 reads TGTGCCAGCAGCTTACTAGCGCCAACTTGGCACGAGCAGTACTTC.

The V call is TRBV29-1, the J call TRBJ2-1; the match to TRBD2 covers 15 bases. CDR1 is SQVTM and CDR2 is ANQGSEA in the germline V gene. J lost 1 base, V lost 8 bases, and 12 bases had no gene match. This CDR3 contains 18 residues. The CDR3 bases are TGCAGCTTCCCTGGGGGACTAGCGGGAGGTTTTTCCTACAATGAGCAGTTCTTC. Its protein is CSFPGGLAGGFSYNEQFF.

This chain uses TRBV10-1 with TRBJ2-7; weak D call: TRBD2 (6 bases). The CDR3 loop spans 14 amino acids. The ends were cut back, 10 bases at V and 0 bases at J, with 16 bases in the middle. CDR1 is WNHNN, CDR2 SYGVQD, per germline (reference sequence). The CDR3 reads CATDASESSYEQYF. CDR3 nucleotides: TGCGCCACAGACGCTAGCGAGAGCTCCTACGAGCAGTACTTC.

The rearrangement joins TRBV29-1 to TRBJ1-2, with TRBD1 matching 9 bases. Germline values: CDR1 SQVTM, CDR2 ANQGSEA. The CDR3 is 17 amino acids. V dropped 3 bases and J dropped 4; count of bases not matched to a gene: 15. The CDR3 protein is CSVDGETGGLRSYGYTF. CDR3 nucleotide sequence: TGCAGCGTTGATGGGGAGACAGGGGGACTTCGCAGCTATGGCTACACCTTC.

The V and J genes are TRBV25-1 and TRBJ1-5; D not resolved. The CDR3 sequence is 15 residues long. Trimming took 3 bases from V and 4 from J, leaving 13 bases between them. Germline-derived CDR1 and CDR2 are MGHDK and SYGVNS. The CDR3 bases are TGTGCCAGCAGTGACCCGGGAAGTGGGAATCAGCCCCAGCATTTT. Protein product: CASSDPGSGNQPQHF.

This CDR3 is CASRDRGTNEQFF. In nucleotides, the CDR3 is TGTGCCAGCAGGGACAGGGGGACAAATGAGCAGTTCTTC. V usage is TRBV9 and J usage is TRBJ2-1, with 10 bases aligning to TRBD1. The junction had 3 bases not matched to a gene; V was cut back by 5 bases and J by 7 bases. CDR1 and CDR2 (germline): SGDLS, YYNGEE. The CDR3 has 13 amino acids.